The T cell receptor beta chain described here comes from a study of T cell repertoires in urothelial bladder cancer (dated by TCRdb to the late 2010s). In terms of the full investigation: Of the roughly 12 resected lesions, three were clinically staged as cT0, three as cTa, three as cT1 and three as cT2 or greater. TCR repertoire clonality in bladder tumors was compared with TCR repertoire clonality in benign bladder inflammation. About a dozen patients who had bladder lesions and were undergoing transurethral resection were prospectively identified. About 13 resected bladder lesions, consisting of urothelial carcinoma (UC+) and benign (UC-) specimens, were examined.

V lost 2 bases and J lost 6 bases; the stretch between them is 14 bases long. CDR1 and CDR2 are read off the germline V gene as MNHEY and SVGAGI. The CDR3 spans 15 residues, from the cysteine through the phenylalanine. The only DNA kept is the CDR3, 45 bases in frame from the first base. By share, this clone ranks as medium-sized (0.01 to 0.1%). Its antigen remains undetermined. Per-nucleotide qualities are absent, and no much larger clonotype sits a single base away. The immunoSEQ assay was used to sequence the CDR3 region of the TCR beta chain. The paper's processing steps were these. For every specimen, the T-cell fraction, clonal dominance and maximum TCR clone frequency were calculated. Held by TCRdb, this immuneACCESS table contains in-frame sequences only and omits some clones. Under half of the omission traces to an unresolved V gene where checked; the cause of the rest is unknown. D and trimming come from the DNA, and the V and J calls and clone size come from that table. This sample has some 11,000 clones in its table, and 68% of those were observed once. Jointly, the top ten make up 6% to 8% of the sample.

Here is what the overall study found, with its caveats: In carcinoma specimens, up to 17% of infiltrating lymphocytes were accounted for by a single T-cell clone, compared with 2% to 2.5% in benign specimens. The median percentage of tumor infiltrating lymphocytes was roughly 2.2% in carcinoma specimens and approximately 12% in benign specimens. Fewer T cells were found in urothelial carcinoma specimens than in benign specimens, with medians of approximately 5,500 and 24,000, respectively.

Benign (UC-) specimens were resected bladder lesions without urothelial carcinoma. At transurethral resection, specimens of the bladder lesions were collected and then stored at -80C. From bladder specimens obtained at transurethral resection, DNA was extracted. The clonotype was recovered from a human donor with a benign inflammatory bladder lesion. In this chain, TRBV6-5 is recombined with TRBJ2-1; perhaps TRBD1 is the D gene, with 7 bases matching. The sample was tumor-infiltrating cells from bladder cancer. The DNA reads TGTGCCAGCAGTTACGGAGGGGGCAATAGCAATGAGCAGTTCTTC. Protein translation: CASSYGGGNSNEQFF.